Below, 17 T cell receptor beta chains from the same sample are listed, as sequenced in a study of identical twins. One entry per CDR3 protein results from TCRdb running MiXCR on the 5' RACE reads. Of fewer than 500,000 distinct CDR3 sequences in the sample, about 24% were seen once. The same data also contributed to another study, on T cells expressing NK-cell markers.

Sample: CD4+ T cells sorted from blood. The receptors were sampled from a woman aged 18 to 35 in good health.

CDR3 in DNA: TGTGCCAGTAGTATGGCCGGCCGCACCTACGAGCAGTACTTC. Translating gives CASSMAGRTYEQYF. V and J are TRBV19 and TRBJ2-7; D not certain. The CDR3 has 14 residues. Trimming took 3 bases from V and 2 from J, leaving 11 bases between them. CDR1 and CDR2 (germline): LNHDA, SQIVND (reference sequence). The complete variable domain, with remaining parts taken from reference TRBV19 and TRBJ2-7, reads DGGITQSPKYLFRKEGQNVTLSCEQNLNHDAMYWYRQDPGQGLRLIYYSQIVNDFQKGDIAEGYSVSREKKESFPLTVTSAQKNPTAFYLCASSMAGRTYEQYFGPGTRLTVT.

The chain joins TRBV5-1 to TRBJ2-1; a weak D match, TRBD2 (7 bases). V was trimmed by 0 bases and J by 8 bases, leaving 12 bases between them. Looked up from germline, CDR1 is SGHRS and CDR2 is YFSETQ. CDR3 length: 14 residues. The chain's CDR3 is CASSLGAGAHEQFF. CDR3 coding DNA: TGCGCCAGCAGCTTGGGGGCGGGGGCACATGAGCAGTTCTTC.

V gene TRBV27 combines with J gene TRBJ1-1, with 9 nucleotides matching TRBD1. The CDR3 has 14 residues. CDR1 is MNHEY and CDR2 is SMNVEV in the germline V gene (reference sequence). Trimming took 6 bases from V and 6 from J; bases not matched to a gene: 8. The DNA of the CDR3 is TGTGCCAGCAGCCGCGACAGGGGGATCGCTGAAGCTTTCTTT. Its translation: CASSRDRGIAEAFF.

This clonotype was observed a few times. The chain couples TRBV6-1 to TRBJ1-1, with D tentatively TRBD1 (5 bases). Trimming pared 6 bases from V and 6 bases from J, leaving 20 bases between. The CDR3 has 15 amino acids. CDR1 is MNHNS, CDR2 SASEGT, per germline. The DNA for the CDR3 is TGTGCCAGCAGGGGGGGAGGGGCCCAGAGAGCTGAAGCTTTCTTT. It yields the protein CASRGGGAQRAEAFF.

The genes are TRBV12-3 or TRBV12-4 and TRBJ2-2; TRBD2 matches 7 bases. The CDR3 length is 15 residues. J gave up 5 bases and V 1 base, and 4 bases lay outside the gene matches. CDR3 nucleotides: TGTGCCAGCAGTTTAGGACCGGGAGGAACCGGGGAGCTGTTTTTT. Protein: CASSLGPGGTGELFF.

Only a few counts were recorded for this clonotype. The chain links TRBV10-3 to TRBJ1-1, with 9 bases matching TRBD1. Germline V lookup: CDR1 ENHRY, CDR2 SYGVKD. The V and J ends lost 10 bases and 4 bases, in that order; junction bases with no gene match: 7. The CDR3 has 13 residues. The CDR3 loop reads CATGTGLITEAFF. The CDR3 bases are TGTGCCACCGGGACAGGGCTTATCACTGAAGCTTTCTTT.

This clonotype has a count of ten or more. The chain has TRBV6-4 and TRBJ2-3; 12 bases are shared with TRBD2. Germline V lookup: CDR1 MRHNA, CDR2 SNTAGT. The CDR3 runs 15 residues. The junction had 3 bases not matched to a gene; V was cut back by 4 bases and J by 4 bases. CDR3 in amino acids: CASSGTSGGSDTQYF. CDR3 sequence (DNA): TGTGCCAGCAGTGGAACTAGCGGGGGGTCAGATACGCAGTATTTT.

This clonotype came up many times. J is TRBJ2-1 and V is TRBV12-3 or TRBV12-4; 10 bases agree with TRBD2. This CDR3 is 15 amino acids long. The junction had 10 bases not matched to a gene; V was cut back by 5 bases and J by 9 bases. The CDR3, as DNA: TGTGCCAGCAGTGAGGCCTCTAGCGGGAGCGGTGAGCAGTTCTTC. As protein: CASSEASSGSGEQFF.

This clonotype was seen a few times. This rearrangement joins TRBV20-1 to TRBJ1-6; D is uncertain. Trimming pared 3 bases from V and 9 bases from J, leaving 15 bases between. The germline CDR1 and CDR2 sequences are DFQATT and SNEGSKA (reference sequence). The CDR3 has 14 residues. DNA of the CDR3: TGCAGTGCTAGTAAGGGTACGGCGGTTTCACCCCTCCACTTT. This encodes CSASKGTAVSPLHF.

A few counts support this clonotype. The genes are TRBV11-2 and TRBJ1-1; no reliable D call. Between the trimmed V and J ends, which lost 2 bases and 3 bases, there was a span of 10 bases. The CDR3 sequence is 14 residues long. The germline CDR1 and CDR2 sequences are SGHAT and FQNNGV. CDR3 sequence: CASSLYSGYTEAFF. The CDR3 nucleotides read TGTGCCAGCAGCTTATACTCGGGTTACACTGAAGCTTTCTTT.

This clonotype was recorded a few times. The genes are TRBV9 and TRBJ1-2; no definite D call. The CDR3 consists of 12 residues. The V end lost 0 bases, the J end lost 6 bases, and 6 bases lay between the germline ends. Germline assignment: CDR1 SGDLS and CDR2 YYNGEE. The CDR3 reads CASSVEGDGYTF. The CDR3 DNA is TGTGCCAGCAGCGTAGAGGGAGATGGCTACACCTTC.

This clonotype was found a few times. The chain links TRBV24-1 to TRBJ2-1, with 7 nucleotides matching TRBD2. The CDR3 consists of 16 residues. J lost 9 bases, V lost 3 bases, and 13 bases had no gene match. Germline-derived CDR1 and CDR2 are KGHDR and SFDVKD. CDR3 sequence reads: CATSDPTLQASGEQFF. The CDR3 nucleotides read TGTGCCACCAGTGATCCGACCCTTCAGGCTAGCGGTGAGCAGTTCTTC.

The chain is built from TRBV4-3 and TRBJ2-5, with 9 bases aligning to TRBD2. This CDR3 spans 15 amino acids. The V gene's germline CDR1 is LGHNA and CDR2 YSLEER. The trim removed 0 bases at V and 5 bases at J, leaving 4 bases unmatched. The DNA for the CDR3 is TGCGCCAGCAGCCAAGAGGCGGGAGGGGGGGAGACCCAGTACTTC. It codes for CASSQEAGGGETQYF.

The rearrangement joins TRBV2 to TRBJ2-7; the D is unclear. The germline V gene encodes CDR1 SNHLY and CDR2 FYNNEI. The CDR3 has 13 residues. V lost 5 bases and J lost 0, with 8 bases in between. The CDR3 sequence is CASSSDGSYEQYF. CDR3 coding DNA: TGTGCCAGCAGTTCTGACGGCTCCTACGAGCAGTACTTC.

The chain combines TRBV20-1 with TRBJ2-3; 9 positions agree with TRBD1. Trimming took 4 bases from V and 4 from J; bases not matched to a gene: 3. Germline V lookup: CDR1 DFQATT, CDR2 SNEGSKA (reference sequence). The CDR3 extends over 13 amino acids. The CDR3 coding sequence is TGCAGTGCTATTACAGGGGGCGCAGATACGCAGTATTTT. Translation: CSAITGGADTQYF.

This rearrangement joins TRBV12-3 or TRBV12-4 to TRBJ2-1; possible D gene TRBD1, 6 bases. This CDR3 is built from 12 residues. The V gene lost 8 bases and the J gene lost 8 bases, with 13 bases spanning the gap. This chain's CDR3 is CASARRGYEQFF. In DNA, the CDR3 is TGTGCCAGCGCCCGAAGGGGGTATGAGCAGTTCTTC.

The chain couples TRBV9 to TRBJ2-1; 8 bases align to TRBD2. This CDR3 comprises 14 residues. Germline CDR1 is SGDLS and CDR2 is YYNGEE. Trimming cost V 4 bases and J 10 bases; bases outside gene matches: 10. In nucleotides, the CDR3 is TGTGCCAGCAGCCCTACCGGGGGGGTAGGGGAGCAGTTCTTC. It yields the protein CASSPTGGVGEQFF.